This is a list of T cell receptor beta chains from one sample in a study of monozygotic twins with inflammatory bowel disease. From its re-call of the 5' RACE reads, TCRdb lists each CDR3 protein once, without DNA. The sample is made up of 350,000 to 400,000 distinct CDR3 sequences, and the top ten hold roughly 2.6% of it. Sequenced material: blood. These receptors came from a human donor with ulcerative colitis or Crohn's disease, or a healthy co-twin of an affected twin (not recorded which). Both conserved end residues are part of each CDR3.

TRBV18,TRBJ2-3,CASSPRGTSGGRDTQYF
TRBV7-9,TRBJ2-7,CASSTGTEASRYEQYF
TRBV20-1,TRBJ2-3,CSAQKEGTDTQYF
TRBV5-1,TRBJ2-7,CASSRDGEPYEQYF
TRBV12-3/TRBV12-4,TRBJ1-2,CASSTDFYGYTF
TRBV18,TRBJ1-4,CASSPPNGGRNEKLFF
TRBV29-1,TRBJ2-1,CSVVAGGLNEQFF
TRBV30,TRBJ2-7,CAWSDFYEQYF
TRBV7-2,TRBJ1-2,CASSPTGSQYGYTF
TRBV11-1,TRBJ1-4,CASSPSGGAGTTNEKLFF
TRBV20-1,TRBJ1-5,CSAGTGANQPQHF
TRBV5-1,TRBJ1-1,CASRLWGPADTEAFF
TRBV19,TRBJ2-3,CASGIQGISDTQYF
TRBV20-1,TRBJ2-3,CSARGLASTDTQYF
TRBV5-6,TRBJ1-5,CASSLYGYSNQPQHF
TRBV3-1,TRBJ2-2,CASSQGRQGTGELFF
TRBV29-1,TRBJ1-2,CSVDLGQGDRF
TRBV5-1,TRBJ1-1,CASSLGQGWNTEAFF
TRBV18,TRBJ1-6,CASSLDRLNSPLHF
TRBV7-2,TRBJ2-7,CASSPGQGSTTQQYF
TRBV27,TRBJ2-1,CASSLFAEVAGGLDEQFF
TRBV20-1,TRBJ2-1,CSAPFGPYSYNEQFF